This T cell receptor beta chain was retrieved from a study of blood T cell repertoires in COVID-19. As for the study in general: From T cells, B-cell-depleted T cells, or PBMCs came the material, which was cDNA or gDNA.

This clone has just one count. Donors were grouped by their self-reported clinical history. CDR3 length: 15 amino acids. Trimming shortened V by 0 bases and J by 8 bases, and 16 bases separated the two germline ends. Per the germline V gene, CDR1 is SEHNR and CDR2 is FQNEAQ (reference sequence). How the authors handled the data: Using reference gene primer amplification, nucleated cell counts were estimated. The table came from immunoSEQ multiplex PCR; TCRdb's copy has only in-frame clones and leaves some out. Clone size and V and J calls were adopted from that table, with D and trimming inferred from the DNA. Counted here are more than 250,000 clones, around 87% occurring once; the ten biggest clones make up roughly 5.2%.

The chain uses TRBV7-9 and TRBJ1-2; unclear D gene. The sequenced sample consisted of PBMCs or T cells enriched from blood (not recorded which). The clonotype originates from a woman in her 30s who had recovered from COVID-19. The CDR3 spells CASSLAGGRVEGYTF. The CDR3 nucleotides read TGTGCCAGCAGCTTAGCGGGAGGGCGAGTTGAGGGCTACACCTTC.